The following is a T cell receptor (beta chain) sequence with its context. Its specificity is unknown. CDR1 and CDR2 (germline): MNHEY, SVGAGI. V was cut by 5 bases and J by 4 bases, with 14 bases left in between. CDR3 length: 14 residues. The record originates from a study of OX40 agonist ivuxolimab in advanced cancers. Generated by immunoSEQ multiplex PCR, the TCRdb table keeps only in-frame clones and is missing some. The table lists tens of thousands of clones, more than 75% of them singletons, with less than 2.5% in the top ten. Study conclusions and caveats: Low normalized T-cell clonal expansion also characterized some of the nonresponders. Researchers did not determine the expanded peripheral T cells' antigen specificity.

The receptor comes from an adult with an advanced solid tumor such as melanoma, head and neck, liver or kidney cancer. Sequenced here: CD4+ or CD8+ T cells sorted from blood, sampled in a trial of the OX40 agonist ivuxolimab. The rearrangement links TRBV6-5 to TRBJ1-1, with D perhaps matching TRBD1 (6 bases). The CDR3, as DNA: TGTGCCAGCAGTCCCCAACAGGGATCCACTGAAGCTTTCTTT. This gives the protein CASSPQQGSTEAFF.